The 29 T cell receptor beta chains reported below all come from one sample, sequenced in a study of T cells in Graves' hyperthyroidism and ophthalmopathy. It was RNA transcripts that yielded the amplified TCR beta CDR3 regions. The study used the HTBI primer set for a first-round RT-PCR of the TCR CDR3. From the multiplex PCR reads, TCRdb called clonotypes with MiXCR, one entry per CDR3 protein. The sample contains 400,000 or so distinct CDR3 sequences, over 12% of which appear only once. The sample comprised blood. Source of these receptors: a woman in her sixties with Graves' ophthalmopathy.

Ten or more counts support this clonotype. The chain combines TRBV29-1 with TRBJ2-5, with a tentative D call TRBD2 (5 bases). The CDR3 length is 13 residues. The V gene's germline CDR1 is SQVTM and CDR2 ANQGSEA. The V gene lost 3 bases and the J gene lost 5 bases, with 13 bases spanning the gap. The CDR3 nucleotides are TGCAGCGTTGACGAACTAGGGTCGGAGACCCAGTACTTC. Protein product: CSVDELGSETQYF.

This clonotype was picked up many times. This chain joins TRBV29-1 and TRBJ2-7, with TRBD2 identical over 7 bases. This CDR3 comprises 13 residues. The junction had 7 bases not matched to a gene; V was cut back by 2 bases and J by 6 bases. CDR1 SQVTM and CDR2 ANQGSEA come from the germline V gene. The CDR3 reads CSVEKRSGGEQYF. Written as DNA, the CDR3 is TGCAGCGTTGAAAAAAGATCGGGAGGCGAGCAGTACTTC.

At least ten counts were recorded for this clonotype. This chain uses TRBV11-2 with TRBJ2-3; 9 bases match TRBD2. Trimming at V came to 5 bases and at J to 4 bases, leaving 4 bases not matched to a gene. Germline loops: CDR1 SGHAT, CDR2 FQNNGV. The CDR3 loop spans 14 amino acids. CDR3 nucleotide sequence: TGTGCCAGCAGCACCGGGACTAGCCCAGATACGCAGTATTTT. It translates to CASSTGTSPDTQYF.

This clonotype was counted between two and nine times. The chain uses TRBV7-9 and TRBJ2-3; tentatively, D is TRBD2 (6 bases). The CDR3 runs 16 residues. Germline lookup yields CDR1 SEHNR and CDR2 FQNEAQ (reference sequence). V was cut by 6 bases and J by 1 base, with 17 bases left in between. CDR3 region: CASSQDGGARTDTQYF. The CDR3 nucleotides read TGTGCCAGCAGTCAAGACGGGGGAGCGCGCACAGATACGCAGTATTTT.

This clonotype was seen a few times. The gene calls are TRBV9 and TRBJ2-3; no definite D call. Trimming removed 0 bases from V and 4 bases from J, with 6 bases in between. Germline V CDR1 and CDR2: SGDLS, YYNGEE. The CDR3 runs 13 residues. In DNA, the CDR3 is TGTGCCAGCAGCGTAGGTAGCTCAGATACGCAGTATTTT. Protein sequence: CASSVGSSDTQYF.

With respect to this clonotype: A read error may explain this, as a much larger clone is one base away. The chain combines TRBV7-2 with TRBJ1-3; tentatively, D is TRBD1 (6 bases). The CDR3 sequence is 15 residues long. Germline assignment: CDR1 SGHTA and CDR2 FQGNSA. The chain's CDR3 is CASSFTGQAGNAIYF. DNA of the CDR3: TGTGCCAGCAGCTTCACAGGGCAGGCTGGAAACGCCATATATTTT.

In regard to this clonotype: This may come from a read error, since a much larger clone is one base off. This rearrangement joins TRBV11-2 to TRBJ2-7, with unresolved D. Germline values: CDR1 SGHAT, CDR2 FQNNGV. This CDR3 region has 14 residues. V lost 0 bases and J lost 5, with 11 bases in between. CDR3 sequence (DNA): TGTGCCAGCAGCTTAGATATCCGACCCCACGAGCAGTACTTC. This translates into CASSLDIRPHEQYF.

V is TRBV24-1 and J is TRBJ2-3; 12 bases are a match to TRBD2. Germline V gene data show CDR1 as KGHDR and CDR2 as SFDVKD. J was trimmed by 3 bases and V by 5 bases; bases with no gene match: 2. CDR3 size: 15 residues. CDR3 bases: TGTGCCACCAGTGCCCTAGCGGGAGGGACAGATACGCAGTATTTT. Translated: CATSALAGGTDTQYF.

This clonotype was observed many times. This sequence joins TRBV6-5 and TRBJ2-5; 10 bases fit TRBD2. Germline loops: CDR1 MNHEY, CDR2 SVGAGI. CDR3 length equals 16 residues. The junction had 12 bases not matched to a gene; V was cut back by 2 bases and J by 9 bases. DNA for the CDR3: TGTGCCAGCAGTTACGGGACTAGCGCCGGCCCCGGGGCCCAGTACTTC. Amino acids: CASSYGTSAGPGAQYF.

A note on this clonotype: One base away lies a much larger clone, so this may be a sequencing read error. The chain uses TRBV3-1 and TRBJ2-7; 7 bases are shared with TRBD1. Germline loops: CDR1 LGHDT, CDR2 YNNKEL (reference sequence). This CDR3 is built from 14 residues. The CDR3 sequence is CASSIPGQIYEQHF. CDR3 DNA: TGTGCCAGCAGCATTCCGGGACAGATCTACGAGCAGCACTTC.

The CDR3 DNA follows: TGTGCCAGCAGCCATGGACAGGGGGCCGAGGAGACCCAGTACTTC. This sequence encodes CASSHGQGAEETQYF. The V and J genes are TRBV7-8 and TRBJ2-5; 11 bases are shared with TRBD1. Unmatched junction bases numbered 7, after V lost 5 bases and J lost 5 bases. Germline lookup yields CDR1 SGHVS and CDR2 FQNEAQ. The CDR3 runs 15 residues.

V is TRBV15 and J is TRBJ1-1, with 9 positions matching TRBD1. Losses at the gene ends were 1 base for V and 11 bases for J; bases not matched to a gene: 5. The length of the CDR3 is 13 residues. The germline gives CDR1 LNHNV, CDR2 YYDKDF (reference sequence). CDR3 in amino acids: CATSRGDRVWAFF. CDR3 sequence (DNA): TGTGCCACCAGCAGAGGGGACAGGGTATGGGCTTTCTTT.

This clonotype was counted between two and nine times. In DNA form, the CDR3 reads TGTGCCAGCACCTCCCCTCATTCCGCGGATAGCACAGATACGCAGTATTTT. This translates into CASTSPHSADSTDTQYF. This sequence joins TRBV6-1 and TRBJ2-3; D unresolved. V gave up 7 bases and J gave up 0 bases, with 20 bases separating them. The CDR3 is made up of 17 amino acids. Per germline, CDR1 MNHNS and CDR2 SASEGT.

This clonotype was seen ten or more times. The DNA of the CDR3 is TGTGCCAGTAGTGGGGACCGACTAGCGGGAGGGGCTGGTGAGCAGTTCTTC. Its protein is CASSGDRLAGGAGEQFF. This chain joins TRBV19 and TRBJ2-1, with 14 bases identical to TRBD2. Germline assignment: CDR1 LNHDA and CDR2 SQIVND (reference sequence). The junction had 12 bases not matched to a gene; V was cut back by 5 bases and J by 9 bases. The CDR3 is 17 residues long.

This clonotype was seen many times. The rearrangement links TRBV7-9 to TRBJ2-4, with D possibly matching TRBD1 (5 bases). Germline V gene lookup returns CDR1 SEHNR and CDR2 FQNEAQ (reference sequence). Trimming removed 5 bases from V and 3 bases from J, with 14 bases in between. This CDR3 is built from 15 residues. CDR3 amino acids: CASSQEGVGKNIQYF. In DNA form, the CDR3 reads TGTGCCAGCAGCCAAGAAGGGGTTGGCAAAAACATTCAGTACTTC.

This clonotype has a count of ten or more. The rearrangement uses TRBV20-1 and TRBJ2-1; 14 bases match TRBD2. J lost 7 bases, V lost 4 bases, and 15 bases had no gene match. The germline CDR1 and CDR2 sequences are DFQATT and SNEGSKA (reference sequence). The CDR3 sequence is 18 residues long. The chain's CDR3 is CSAIPGLAGDLLINEQFF. DNA for the CDR3: TGCAGTGCTATTCCGGGACTAGCGGGAGATCTTCTCATAAATGAGCAGTTCTTC.

This clonotype was seen repeatedly, ten times or more. The chain couples TRBV18 to TRBJ2-3; no definite D call. V was pared by 6 bases and J by 6 bases, with 16 bases between. CDR3 length equals 14 residues. Looked up from germline, CDR1 is KGHSH and CDR2 is LQKENI. CDR3 bases: TGTGCCAGCTCTCCTTTTGAGACGCGGGATACGCAGTATTTT. Its translation: CASSPFETRDTQYF.

This chain connects TRBV25-1 to TRBJ2-3; D tentatively reads TRBD1 or TRBD2 (5 bases each). This CDR3 has 15 amino acids. Germline V gene data show CDR1 as MGHDK and CDR2 as SYGVNS. V lost 8 bases, J lost 4 bases, and 19 bases lay in between. The CDR3 bases are TGTGCCAGCGCGATTTCGGGGCCCCCCCCAGATACGCAGTATTTT. Translation: CASAISGPPPDTQYF.

This clonotype has more than one count but fewer than ten. This chain links TRBV6-1 with TRBJ2-1; 9 nucleotides agree with TRBD1. This CDR3 is built from 15 residues. The germline CDR1 and CDR2 sequences are MNHNS and SASEGT. With V trimmed by 4 bases and J by 6 bases, 7 bases remained unmatched. CDR3 protein: CASSGRGQGSNEQFF. The CDR3, as DNA: TGTGCCAGCAGTGGGAGGGGACAGGGAAGCAATGAGCAGTTCTTC.

This clonotype was seen more than once but under ten times. The chain couples TRBV6-1 to TRBJ2-3, with 9 bases lining up with TRBD2. CDR1 and CDR2 from the germline V gene are MNHNS and SASEGT. The CDR3 contains 14 residues. This chain's CDR3 is CATTTSGSTDTQYF. Written as DNA, the CDR3 is TGTGCGACCACGACTAGCGGAAGCACAGATACGCAGTATTTT.

This clonotype was observed a few times. This chain connects TRBV19 to TRBJ2-5, with TRBD1 as a possible D gene (5 bases). The V end lost 5 bases, the J end lost 2 bases, and 15 bases lay between the germline ends. This CDR3 spans 15 amino acids. Germline V gene lookup returns CDR1 LNHDA and CDR2 SQIVND (reference sequence). The CDR3 nucleotides read TGTGCCAGTAGTTCTCGACAGATAACACAAGAGACCCAGTACTTC. Translation: CASSSRQITQETQYF. Filled out from reference TRBV19 and TRBJ2-5, the complete variable domain reads DGGITQSPKYLFRKEGQNVTLSCEQNLNHDAMYWYRQDPGQGLRLIYYSQIVNDFQKGDIAEGYSVSREKKESFPLTVTSAQKNPTAFYLCASSSRQITQETQYFGPGTRLLVL.

This clonotype was seen at least ten times. The J gene is TRBJ2-5, the V gene TRBV28; D remains unclear. V dropped 10 bases and J dropped 5 bases, with 8 bases sitting between them. This CDR3 is 10 amino acids long. From germline, CDR1 is MDHEN and CDR2 SYDVKM. In DNA form, the CDR3 reads TGTGCCACCTTTGGCGAGACCCAGTACTTC. This gives the protein CATFGETQYF.

This clonotype appeared many times. The gene calls are TRBV9 and TRBJ1-2; 9 nucleotides align to TRBD1. This CDR3 is 16 amino acids long. The germline V gene encodes CDR1 SGDLS and CDR2 YYNGEE. The junction had 8 bases not matched to a gene; V was cut back by 4 bases and J by 1 base. CDR3 residues: CASSPTGQGDNYGYTF. The CDR3 DNA reads TGTGCCAGCAGCCCGACGGGACAGGGAGATAACTATGGCTACACCTTC.

In its sample, this clonotype was seen many times. The V call is TRBV12-3 or TRBV12-4, the J call TRBJ2-7; perhaps TRBD1 as D (5 bases). V was clipped by 4 bases and J by 0 bases, with 10 bases between them. The length of the CDR3 is 14 residues. The DNA for the CDR3 is TGTGCCAGCAGTTGGGGCAGCCCCTCCTACGAGCAGTACTTC. This translates into CASSWGSPSYEQYF.

Many counts were recorded for this clonotype. V gene TRBV28 combines with J gene TRBJ2-5; D is unresolved. Per germline, CDR1 MDHEN and CDR2 SYDVKM. CDR3 size: 14 residues. The ends were cut back, 6 bases at V and 0 bases at J, with 11 bases in the middle. CDR3 sequence (DNA): TGTGCCAGCAGAAGAAGGCCGTACCAAGAGACCCAGTACTTC. It translates to CASRRRPYQETQYF. The full variable domain, rest sourced from reference TRBV28 and TRBJ2-5, is DVKVTQSSRYLVKRTGEKVFLECVQDMDHENMFWYRQDPGLGLRLIYFSYDVKMKEKGDIPEGYSVSREKKERFSLILESASTNQTSMYLCASRRRPYQETQYFGPGTRLLVL.

As to this clonotype: A read error is possible here, since a much larger clone lies one base away. The gene calls are TRBV5-1 and TRBJ2-2, with unresolved D. This CDR3 has 15 residues. Germline CDR1 is SGHRS and CDR2 is YFSETQ. The CDR3 region is CASSLIGGNIGELFF. Here the CDR3 DNA reads TGCGCCAGCAGCTTGATCGGCGGCAACATCGGGGAGCTGTTTTTT.

This clonotype was detected only a few times. This chain uses TRBV28 with TRBJ1-4, with a weak D call TRBD1 (5 bases). Germline CDR1 reads MDHEN; CDR2 reads SYDVKM. The CDR3 loop spans 15 amino acids. V dropped 8 bases and J dropped 0 bases, with 13 bases sitting between them. The CDR3 protein is CASVDSLATNEKLFF. The CDR3 DNA follows: TGTGCCAGCGTCGACAGTCTTGCAACTAATGAAAAACTGTTTTTT.

This clonotype was picked up many times. The chain is built from TRBV12-3 or TRBV12-4 and TRBJ2-2, with D perhaps TRBD2 (6 bases). The germline V and J ends were trimmed by 1 base and 0 bases, with 18 bases remaining between them. The CDR3 spans 19 residues. The CDR3 DNA reads TGTGCCAGCAGTTTAGAGATAGCGGTCTTCCTAACGAACACCGGGGAGCTGTTTTTT. It codes for CASSLEIAVFLTNTGELFF.

This chain links TRBV6-1 with TRBJ2-2; 9 nucleotides line up with TRBD2. After removal of 6 bases from V and 8 bases from J, the junction contained 10 bases not matched to a gene. The CDR3 sequence is 15 residues long. From germline, CDR1 is MNHNS and CDR2 SASEGT. CDR3 DNA: TGTGCCAGCAGCCGCCCCCGTAGCGGGAGTGGGGAGCTGTTTTTT. This sequence encodes CASSRPRSGSGELFF.